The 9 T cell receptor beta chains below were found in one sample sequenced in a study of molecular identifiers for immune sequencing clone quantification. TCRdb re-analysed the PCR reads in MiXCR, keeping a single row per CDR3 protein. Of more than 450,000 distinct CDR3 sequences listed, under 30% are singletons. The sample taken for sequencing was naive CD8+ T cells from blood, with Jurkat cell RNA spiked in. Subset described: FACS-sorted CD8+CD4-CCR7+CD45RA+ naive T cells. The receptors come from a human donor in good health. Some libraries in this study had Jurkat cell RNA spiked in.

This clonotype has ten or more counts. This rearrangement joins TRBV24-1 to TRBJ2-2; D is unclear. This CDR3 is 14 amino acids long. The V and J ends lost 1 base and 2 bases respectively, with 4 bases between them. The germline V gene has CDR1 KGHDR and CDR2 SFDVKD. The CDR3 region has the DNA TGTGCCACCAGTGATTTCCTTAACACCGGGGAGCTGTTTTTT. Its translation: CATSDFLNTGELFF.

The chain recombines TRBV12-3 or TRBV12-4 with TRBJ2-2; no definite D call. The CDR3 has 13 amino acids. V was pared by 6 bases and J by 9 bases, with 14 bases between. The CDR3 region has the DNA TGTGCCAGCAGCCCCGTCTTAACTAGGGAGCTGTTTTTT. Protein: CASSPVLTRELFF.

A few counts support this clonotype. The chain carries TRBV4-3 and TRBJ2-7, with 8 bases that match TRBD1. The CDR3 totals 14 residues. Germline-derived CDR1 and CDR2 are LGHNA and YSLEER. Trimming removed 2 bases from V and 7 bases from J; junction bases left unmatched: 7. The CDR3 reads CASSQWTGSGEQYF. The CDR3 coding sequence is TGCGCCAGCAGCCAATGGACAGGGTCGGGAGAGCAGTACTTC.

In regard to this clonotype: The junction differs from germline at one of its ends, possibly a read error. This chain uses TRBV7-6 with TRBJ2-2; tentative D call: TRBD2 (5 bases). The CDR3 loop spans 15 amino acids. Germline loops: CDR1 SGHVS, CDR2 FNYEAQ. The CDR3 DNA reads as TGTGCCAGCAGCCCCCATTCAGGTTATCTCGGGGAGCTGTCTTTT. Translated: CASSPHSGYLGELSF.

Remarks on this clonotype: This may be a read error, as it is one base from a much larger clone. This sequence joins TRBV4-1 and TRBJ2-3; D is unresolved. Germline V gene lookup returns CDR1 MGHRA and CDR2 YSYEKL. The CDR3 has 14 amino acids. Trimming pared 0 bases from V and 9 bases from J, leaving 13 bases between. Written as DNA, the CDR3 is TGCGCCAGCAGCCAAGAGTTGTCCGGTTCCACGCAGTATTTT. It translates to CASSQELSGSTQYF.

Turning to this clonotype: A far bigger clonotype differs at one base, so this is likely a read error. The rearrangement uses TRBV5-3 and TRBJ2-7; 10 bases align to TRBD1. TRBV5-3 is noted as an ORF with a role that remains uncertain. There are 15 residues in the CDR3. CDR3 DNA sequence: TGTGCCAGCAGCTTGGGACAGGGGTCCTCCTACGAGCAGCACTTC. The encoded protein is CASSLGQGSSYEQHF.

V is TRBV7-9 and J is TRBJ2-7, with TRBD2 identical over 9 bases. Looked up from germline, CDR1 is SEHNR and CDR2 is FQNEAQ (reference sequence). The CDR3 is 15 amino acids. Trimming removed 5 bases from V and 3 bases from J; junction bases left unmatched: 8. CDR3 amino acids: CASSPRGSGSYEQYF. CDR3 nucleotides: TGTGCCAGCAGCCCTCGGGGTAGCGGGAGCTACGAGCAGTACTTC.

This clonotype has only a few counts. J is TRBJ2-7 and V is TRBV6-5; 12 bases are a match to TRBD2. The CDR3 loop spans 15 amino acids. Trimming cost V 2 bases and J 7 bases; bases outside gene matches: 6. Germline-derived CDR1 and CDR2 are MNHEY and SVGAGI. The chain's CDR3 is CASSYHTSGGTEQYF. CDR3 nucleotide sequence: TGTGCCAGCAGTTACCATACTAGCGGGGGGACGGAGCAGTACTTC.

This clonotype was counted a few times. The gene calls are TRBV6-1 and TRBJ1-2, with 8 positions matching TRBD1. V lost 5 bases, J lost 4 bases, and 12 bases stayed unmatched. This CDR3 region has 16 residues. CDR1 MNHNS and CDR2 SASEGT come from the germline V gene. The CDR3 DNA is TGTGCCAGCAGTTCCCTGACGACAGGGGCAGGCTATGGCTACACCTTC. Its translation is CASSSLTTGAGYGYTF.